The TCR beta chain described here comes from a study of blood T cell repertoires in COVID-19. Study in general: COVID-19 samples collected from the United States, Italy and Spain covered acute and convalescent phases.

Assay: immunoSEQ multiplex PCR; the TCRdb copy retains only in-frame clones and omits some. Of 250,000 or so clones in the sample, approximately 83% were seen once. All enrollees were roughly 18 to 95 years old and from fewer than 30 US areas. Each recovered donor of Cohort 3 presented with two negative PCRs, clearance, or symptom resolution. The receptor was derived from a woman aged 50 to 65 who had recovered from COVID-19. Sample: PBMCs or T cells enriched from blood (not recorded which).

CDR3 DNA sequence: TGTGCCAGCAGCTTACTAGCCCGAGGTCGGGATGAGCAGTTCTTC. It encodes CASSLLARGRDEQFF. V and J are TRBV5-5 and TRBJ2-1, with D perhaps matching TRBD2 (6 bases). The CDR3 runs 15 residues. Trimming cost V 2 bases and J 8 bases, with 17 bases left between them. Germline V CDR1 and CDR2: SGHKS, YYEKEE (reference sequence).